Below are 26 T cell receptor beta chains sequenced from a single sample in a study of immune cell composition in non-small cell lung cancer (dated by TCRdb to 2016 to 2017). Non-adjacent lung tissue from the same patient, taken as far from the tumour as possible and at least 3 cm away, was used for the normal lung samples. The library was generated by the immunoSEQ multiplex PCR assay. TCRdb retrieved this table from immuneACCESS and kept in-frame rearrangements only. Not all clones are present; in checked studies, unresolved V genes account for under half, and no reason is known for the remainder. The sample table contains around 3,500 clones; only one count was recorded for 74% of them. Over 25% of the sample goes to the ten largest clones. The specimen sequenced was non-adjacent lung tissue. These receptors were taken from a human donor with non-small cell lung cancer.

The rearrangement links TRBV19 to TRBJ2-7, with 8 bases fitting TRBD2. The CDR3 runs 14 residues. Trimming took 3 bases from V and 4 from J; bases not matched to a gene: 5. CDR1 is LNHDA, CDR2 SQIVND, per germline (reference sequence). The CDR3 coding sequence is TGTGCCAGTAGTATTGGCGCTAGCGGGTACGAGCAGTACTTC. Encoded protein: CASSIGASGYEQYF.

This clone was recorded a few times. The chain couples TRBV4-2 to TRBJ1-2; 8 bases align to TRBD1. The CDR3 covers 14 residues. Trimming cost V 1 base and J 4 bases; bases outside gene matches: 2. Germline V gene lookup returns CDR1 LGHNA and CDR2 YNFKEQ. CDR3 residues: CASSQGQGTYGYTF. CDR3 DNA sequence: TGTGCCAGCAGCCAAGGACAGGGGACCTATGGCTACACCTTC.

The chain has TRBV7-2 and TRBJ2-5, with 12 bases identical to TRBD2. This CDR3 is built from 16 residues. Germline V gives CDR1 SGHTA, CDR2 FQGNSA. The V gene end was trimmed by 5 bases and the J gene end by 1 base; junction bases not matched to a gene: 5. The CDR3, as DNA: TGTGCCAGCAGCCCTCGACTAGCGGGAGCCCAAGAGACCCAGTACTTC. Protein: CASSPRLAGAQETQYF.

CDR3 sequence (DNA): TGTGCCAGCAGCGTAGGCGGACTAGAATACAATGAGCAGTTCTTC. This translates into CASSVGGLEYNEQFF. This chain links TRBV9 with TRBJ2-1; 7 bases agree with TRBD2. The CDR3 spans 15 residues. Germline V gives CDR1 SGDLS, CDR2 YYNGEE. V lost 0 bases, J lost 4 bases, and 4 bases stayed unmatched. Drawing the rest from reference TRBV9 and TRBJ2-1, the complete variable domain is DSGVTQTPKHLITATGQRVTLRCSPRSGDLSVYWYQQSLDQGLQFLIQYYNGEERAKGNILERFSAQQFPDLHSELNLSSLELGDSALYFCASSVGGLEYNEQFFGPGTRLTVL.

The CDR3 region is CASSSQQGYTGELFF. The CDR3 DNA sequence: TGTGCCAGCAGTTCACAACAGGGCTACACCGGGGAGCTGTTTTTT. The J gene is TRBJ2-2, the V gene TRBV27; perhaps TRBD1 as D (6 bases). The CDR3 sequence is 15 residues long. The V end was cut by 4 bases, the J end by 3 bases, with 12 bases between. Germline lookup yields CDR1 MNHEY and CDR2 SMNVEV (reference sequence).

This clone has a handful of counts. The chain joins TRBV7-8 to TRBJ2-7; 8 nucleotides match TRBD2. The germline V gene has CDR1 SGHVS and CDR2 FQNEAQ. The CDR3 spans 13 residues. J gave up 3 bases and V 8 bases, and 6 bases lay outside the gene matches. Here the CDR3 DNA reads TGTGCCAGCTCCTATGCGGGGGGCTACGAGCAGTACTTC. Translating gives CASSYAGGYEQYF. Full variable domain (missing parts from reference TRBV7-8 and TRBJ2-7): GAGVSQSPRYKVAKRGQDVALRCDPISGHVSLFWYQQALGQGPEFLTYFQNEAQLDKSGLPSDRFFAERPEGSVSTLKIQRTQQEDSAVYLCASSYAGGYEQYFGPGTRLTVT.

The rearrangement uses TRBV4-3 and TRBJ1-2, with 8 bases that match TRBD1. Germline V gives CDR1 LGHNA, CDR2 YSLEER. After removal of 2 bases from V and 8 bases from J, the junction contained 16 bases not matched to a gene. The CDR3 runs to 17 residues. DNA of the CDR3: TGCGCCAGCAGCCAACGCATACATTTGACAGGGGCGAAAGGCTACACCTTC. It specifies CASSQRIHLTGAKGYTF.

This clone was seen only a few times. The chain couples TRBV28 to TRBJ1-2, with 8 nucleotides matching TRBD1. CDR1 and CDR2 (germline): MDHEN, SYDVKM. The CDR3 runs 15 residues. V trimming: 4 bases; J trimming: 8 bases; junction bases outside the gene matches: 12. The CDR3 DNA is TGTGCCAGCAGTTCATCCTCAGACAGGGGCCAGGGCTACACCTTC. Translating gives CASSSSSDRGQGYTF.

This chain uses TRBV5-1 with TRBJ2-1; weak D call: TRBD2 (6 bases). Germline CDR1 SGHRS, CDR2 YFSETQ. V was shortened by 0 bases and J by 10 bases, with 20 bases between the two germline ends. The CDR3 is 16 amino acids. CDR3 residues: CASSLDLGRRELEQFF. For the CDR3, the DNA is TGCGCCAGCAGCTTGGATCTCGGCAGGAGGGAATTGGAGCAGTTCTTC.

The V call is TRBV7-8, the J call TRBJ1-4, with a weak D call TRBD1 (6 bases). The CDR3 length is 16 residues. The germline CDR1 and CDR2 sequences are SGHVS and FQNEAQ. Trimming stripped 1 base from V and 5 bases from J, with 14 bases between. This chain's CDR3 is CASSLGHGQRNEKLFF. The CDR3 coding sequence is TGTGCCAGCAGCTTAGGCCACGGACAGAGGAATGAAAAACTGTTTTTT.

This clone turned up a few times. The chain recombines TRBV6-6 with TRBJ1-5; the match to TRBD1 covers 8 bases. The CDR3 spans 15 residues. Germline CDR1 reads MNHNY; CDR2 reads SVGAGI (reference sequence). V lost 6 bases to trimming and J lost 5 bases; unmatched junction nucleotides: 9. This CDR3 reads CASSPGQGGDQPQHF. CDR3 nucleotides: TGTGCCAGCAGCCCCGGACAGGGAGGGGATCAGCCCCAGCATTTT.

The chain joins TRBV4-1 to TRBJ1-5; TRBD1 matches 9 bases. Per germline, CDR1 MGHRA and CDR2 YSYEKL. This CDR3 spans 14 amino acids. V lost 0 bases, J lost 9 bases, and 3 bases stayed unmatched. In DNA, the CDR3 is TGCGCCAGCAGCCAAGACGGGACAGGGAGGCCCCAGCATTTT. Residues: CASSQDGTGRPQHF.

The count of this clone is one. This rearrangement joins TRBV19 to TRBJ2-5, with 9 bases lining up with TRBD1. The CDR3 loop spans 16 amino acids. The V gene's germline CDR1 is LNHDA and CDR2 SQIVND (reference sequence). Trimming at V came to 1 base and at J to 5 bases, leaving 8 bases not matched to a gene. CDR3 in DNA: TGTGCCAGTAGTATAGGGGACAGGGCAGGCCGGGAGACCCAGTACTTC. This codes for CASSIGDRAGRETQYF.

CDR3 nucleotides: TGTGCCAGCAGCCTAAAACTGACACCGACGAACACTGAAGCTTTCTTT. Translation gives CASSLKLTPTNTEAFF. J is TRBJ1-1 and V is TRBV11-2; D is ambiguous. V was clipped by 5 bases and J by 1 base, with 17 bases between them. The CDR3 loop spans 16 amino acids. Germline V CDR1 and CDR2: SGHAT, FQNNGV.

The chain carries TRBV7-9 and TRBJ2-7; D not resolved. Per germline, CDR1 SEHNR and CDR2 FQNEAQ (reference sequence). This CDR3 has 13 residues. Deletions cut 5 bases from V and 3 bases from J, with 11 bases between. The CDR3 spells CASSHAVDYEQYF. In nucleotides, the CDR3 is TGTGCCAGCAGCCATGCAGTCGACTACGAGCAGTACTTC.

This chain uses TRBV19 with TRBJ2-3, with 7 bases matching TRBD1. The CDR3 loop spans 17 amino acids. V dropped 2 bases and J dropped 4; count of bases not matched to a gene: 12. Germline V lookup: CDR1 LNHDA, CDR2 SQIVND (reference sequence). The DNA of the CDR3 is TGTGCCAGTAGTATAACTGCAGGGGGATATCTCCCAGATACGCAGTATTTT. This gives the protein CASSITAGGYLPDTQYF. The entire variable domain, with the rest obtained from reference TRBV19 and TRBJ2-3, is as follows: DGGITQSPKYLFRKEGQNVTLSCEQNLNHDAMYWYRQDPGQGLRLIYYSQIVNDFQKGDIAEGYSVSREKKESFPLTVTSAQKNPTAFYLCASSITAGGYLPDTQYFGPGTRLTVL.

This clone was picked up one time. This chain uses TRBV9 with TRBJ2-1; the match to TRBD2 covers 11 bases. The CDR3 contains 17 residues. Trimming cost V 4 bases and J 4 bases; bases outside gene matches: 10. CDR1 and CDR2 (germline): SGDLS, YYNGEE. Written as DNA, the CDR3 is TGTGCCAGCAGCCCACGGACCGGGACTAGCGGATACAATGAGCAGTTCTTC. It is translated as CASSPRTGTSGYNEQFF.

J is TRBJ2-2 and V is TRBV7-2; D remains ambiguous. The CDR3 sequence is 14 residues long. Germline CDR1 and CDR2: SGHTA and FQGNSA. Trimming cost V 1 base and J 9 bases, with 12 bases left between them. CDR3 protein: CASSLDGSLRELFF. The CDR3 nucleotides are TGTGCCAGCAGCTTAGACGGGTCGTTGAGGGAGCTGTTTTTT.

By its share, this clone is medium-sized. The J gene is TRBJ2-7, the V gene TRBV7-9, with 9 bases identical to TRBD2. The CDR3 extends over 15 amino acids. The V gene end was trimmed by 5 bases and the J gene end by 2 bases; junction bases not matched to a gene: 7. Germline CDR1 reads SEHNR; CDR2 reads FQNEAQ (reference sequence). CDR3 region: CASSASTSGAYEQYF. The DNA of the CDR3 is TGTGCCAGCAGCGCCTCGACTAGCGGCGCCTACGAGCAGTACTTC.

The chain carries TRBV4-3 and TRBJ1-2; no definite D call. This CDR3 is 14 amino acids long. Germline V gene sequence: CDR1 LGHNA, CDR2 YSLEER. Trimming stripped 0 bases from V and 1 base from J, with 6 bases between. As DNA, the CDR3 is TGCGCCAGCAGCCAAGAACTCATTAACTATGGCTACACCTTC. Translation gives CASSQELINYGYTF.

CDR3 bases: TGTGCCAGCAGTTCGGGACAGGGGAATTTTAACTATGGCTACACCTTC. Its protein is CASSSGQGNFNYGYTF. The chain joins TRBV28 to TRBJ1-2; 10 bases agree with TRBD1. The V segment lost 4 bases and the J segment 1 base; nucleotides outside the gene matches: 6. CDR1 and CDR2 from the germline V gene are MDHEN and SYDVKM. The CDR3 totals 16 residues.

The rearrangement uses TRBV18 and TRBJ1-5; D is perhaps TRBD1 (6 bases). Germline CDR1 is KGHSH and CDR2 is LQKENI. The germline V and J ends were trimmed by 3 bases and 4 bases, with 19 bases remaining between them. The CDR3 runs to 17 residues. The CDR3 DNA follows: TGTGCCAGCTCACCTTACCCCAGGGGCTCGGGTAATCAGCCCCAGCATTTT. Protein product: CASSPYPRGSGNQPQHF.

The gene calls are TRBV6-5 and TRBJ2-1; a possible D gene is TRBD1 (6 bases). Deletions cut 7 bases from V and 6 bases from J, with 13 bases between. Germline CDR1 and CDR2: MNHEY and SVGAGI. The CDR3 loop spans 13 amino acids. CDR3 sequence (DNA): TGTGCCAGCAATCAGGGGTGGGCCAATGAGCAGTTCTTC. Its translation is CASNQGWANEQFF.

The chain combines TRBV19 with TRBJ1-2; 12 bases fit TRBD1. Germline values: CDR1 LNHDA, CDR2 SQIVND (reference sequence). V lost 6 bases to trimming and J lost 4 bases; unmatched junction nucleotides: 12. The CDR3 contains 17 residues. The CDR3 spells CASRSRDRGPRSYGYTF. The CDR3 DNA reads TGTGCCAGTAGAAGCCGGGACAGGGGGCCCCGAAGCTATGGCTACACCTTC.

This chain uses TRBV4-3 with TRBJ1-3; tentatively, D is TRBD1 (5 bases). This CDR3 region has 17 residues. Germline values: CDR1 LGHNA, CDR2 YSLEER. The V end lost 0 bases, the J end lost 0 bases, and 12 bases lay between the germline ends. The CDR3 nucleotides are TGCGCCAGCAGCCAAGATCGTAGGGGCCCCTCTGGAAACACCATATATTTT. Protein sequence: CASSQDRRGPSGNTIYF.

The chain couples TRBV4-1 to TRBJ2-3, with D tentatively TRBD1 (6 bases). V dropped 8 bases and J dropped 0 bases, with 12 bases sitting between them. The CDR3 spans 14 residues. Germline V gene sequence: CDR1 MGHRA, CDR2 YSYEKL. Written as DNA, the CDR3 is TGCGCCAGCCGCCGCCAGGGGAGCACAGATACGCAGTATTTT. This translates into CASRRQGSTDTQYF.